A selection of T cell receptor beta chains follows, all from one sample in a study of T cells after yellow fever vaccination. TCRdb analysed the 5' RACE reads with MiXCR anew, one entry per CDR3 protein. The table includes approximately 300,000 distinct CDR3 sequences, about 10% detected once. The sequenced sample was CD4+ T cells sorted from PBMCs, obtained 45 days after the yellow fever booster vaccination. Receptors originate from a man between 18 and 35 years old who received the YFV17D yellow fever vaccine. Each CDR3 is given with its conserved first and last residue. The D gene is left open where the match is weak. The size field is filled for only some rows; it gives once, few, many or a size class.

j_call clone_size v_call d_call cdr3_aa
TRBJ2-2 . TRBV11-2 . CASSLTAVTGELFF
TRBJ2-5 few TRBV11-2 . CASSFWLETQYF
TRBJ1-3 few TRBV29-1 . CSGISGNTIYF
TRBJ2-7 . TRBV7-2 . CASSLALGYNEQYF
TRBJ2-2 . TRBV2 TRBD1 CASTDAHNRGRLTGELFF
TRBJ2-2 few TRBV5-4 . CASSLARGATGELFF
TRBJ2-1 few TRBV6-5 TRBD1 CASSSRDRERDEQFF
TRBJ2-1 . TRBV7-2 TRBD2 CASSRGLAGGVSYNEQFF
TRBJ2-1 many TRBV12-3/TRBV12-4 TRBD2 CASSLETSFYNEQFF
TRBJ2-4 . TRBV6-1 . CASSESSGLAIQYF
TRBJ2-5 . TRBV28 TRBD1 CASSLLVTGGAKTQYF